Each of the 28 T cell receptor beta chains below was sequenced from the same sample in a study of blood T cells in healthy people across ages. A second roughly 6 to 12 cycle PCR used barcoded and J-beta primers. TCRdb processed the 5' RACE reads anew with MiXCR; each CDR3 protein has one entry. The sample records roughly 1.6 million distinct CDR3 sequences, roughly 32% being singletons. The source material was blood. All receptors come from a woman in her twenties or thirties in good health.

This clonotype was seen only a few times. This rearrangement joins TRBV27 to TRBJ2-7; D is unclear. This CDR3 region has 15 residues. V lost 5 bases to trimming and J lost 0 bases, with 14 bases between them. Germline V gene sequence: CDR1 MNHEY, CDR2 SMNVEV (reference sequence). In DNA form, the CDR3 reads TGTGCCAGCAGTGATGGTAGCCGCTACTCCTACGAGCAGTACTTC. As protein: CASSDGSRYSYEQYF.

This sequence joins TRBV4-1 and TRBJ2-1, with 13 nucleotides matching TRBD2. Trimming cost V 1 base and J 5 bases; bases outside gene matches: 5. The CDR3 consists of 17 residues. Germline assignment: CDR1 MGHRA and CDR2 YSYEKL. In nucleotides, the CDR3 is TGCGCCAGCAGCCAAGGGAGGGGGACTAGCGGGAACAATGAGCAGTTCTTC. This translates into CASSQGRGTSGNNEQFF.

The table lists this clonotype with a few counts. This chain links TRBV24-1 with TRBJ2-1, with 9 positions matching TRBD2. The CDR3 totals 16 residues. The V gene's germline CDR1 is KGHDR and CDR2 SFDVKD. V lost 7 bases to trimming and J lost 1 base; unmatched junction nucleotides: 7. CDR3 bases: TGTGCCACCAGCCCCGGGACTAGCAGGTCCTACAATGAGCAGTTCTTC. Its translation: CATSPGTSRSYNEQFF.

With respect to this clonotype: One base away lies a much larger clone, so this may be a sequencing read error. The gene calls are TRBV7-2 and TRBJ2-7, with unresolved D. Trimming left V 8 bases short and J 2 bases short, with 10 bases between. The germline CDR1 and CDR2 sequences are SGHTA and FQGNSA. The CDR3 length is 12 residues. CDR3 DNA: TGTGCCAGCGGACGACTCCCCTACGAGCAGTACTTC. It specifies CASGRLPYEQYF.

The chain employs TRBV28 and TRBJ2-5, with D perhaps TRBD2 (6 bases). The germline V gene encodes CDR1 MDHEN and CDR2 SYDVKM. There are 14 residues in the CDR3. Trimming cost V 6 bases and J 6 bases, with 17 bases left between them. CDR3 loop: CASRPAGGPKTQYF. The CDR3 bases are TGTGCCAGCAGGCCGGCCGGGGGTCCGAAGACCCAGTACTTC.

V gene TRBV7-2 combines with J gene TRBJ1-5, with 8 positions matching TRBD1. Germline V lookup: CDR1 SGHTA, CDR2 FQGNSA. There are 12 residues in the CDR3. J lost 12 bases, V lost 4 bases, and 5 bases had no gene match. CDR3 bases: TGTGCCAGCAGCTCCGATGACAGGGGCCAGCATTTT. It specifies CASSSDDRGQHF.

Ten or more counts support this clonotype. The gene calls are TRBV7-3 and TRBJ1-1; D is uncertain. Deletions cut 5 bases from V and 1 base from J, with 8 bases between. The CDR3 totals 13 residues. Germline CDR1 SGHTA, CDR2 FQGTGA. Here the CDR3 reads CASSPDGNTEAFF. The CDR3, as DNA: TGTGCCAGCAGCCCGGACGGGAACACTGAAGCTTTCTTT. Combining the CDR3 with reference TRBV7-3 and TRBJ1-1 gives the whole variable domain GAGVSQTPSNKVTEKGKYVELRCDPISGHTALYWYRQSLGQGPEFLIYFQGTGAADDSGLPNDRFFAVRPEGSVSTLKIQRTERGDSAVYLCASSPDGNTEAFFGQGTRLTVV.

V gene TRBV2 combines with J gene TRBJ1-2, with D possibly TRBD1 on 5 matching bases. The CDR3 length is 14 residues. The germline V gene has CDR1 SNHLY and CDR2 FYNNEI. Trimming took off 6 bases at V and 5 bases at J, with 16 bases between the two ends. This chain's CDR3 is CASRPEGLGYGYTF. CDR3 coding DNA: TGTGCCAGCAGGCCGGAGGGGCTGGGATATGGCTACACCTTC.

This chain connects TRBV4-1 to TRBJ1-2; D call uncertain. Germline V gene data show CDR1 as MGHRA and CDR2 as YSYEKL. Trimming left V 0 bases short and J 0 bases short, with 8 bases between. The CDR3 length is 15 residues. CDR3 sequence: CASSQESGSNYGYTF. The CDR3 DNA reads TGCGCCAGCAGCCAAGAGTCGGGGTCTAACTATGGCTACACCTTC.

This clonotype appeared a few times. The chain is built from TRBV30 and TRBJ2-3; D ambiguous. The V gene's germline CDR1 is GTSNPN and CDR2 SVGIG (reference sequence). There are 14 residues in the CDR3. Trimming pared 2 bases from V and 4 bases from J, leaving 13 bases between. CDR3 nucleotides: TGTGCCTGGAGTCCCTGGAGTAACCCAGATACGCAGTATTTT. Protein: CAWSPWSNPDTQYF.

The chain has TRBV15 and TRBJ2-1; D uncertain. Trimming left V 2 bases short and J 5 bases short, with 13 bases between. This CDR3 is 15 amino acids long. CDR1 is LNHNV and CDR2 is YYDKDF in the germline V gene (reference sequence). In DNA, the CDR3 is TGTGCCACCAGCAGACCCGTCATTAGGGACAATGAGCAGTTCTTC. Protein product: CATSRPVIRDNEQFF.

This clonotype occurred once. This chain connects TRBV24-1 to TRBJ2-1; TRBD2 agrees at 10 bases. V gave up 6 bases and J gave up 7 bases; unmatched junction bases: 8. Germline CDR1 and CDR2: KGHDR and SFDVKD. The CDR3 runs to 15 residues. DNA of the CDR3: TGTGCCACCAGTACCCTAGCGGGGGAACTAAATGAGCAGTTCTTC. Encoded protein: CATSTLAGELNEQFF.

V and J are TRBV29-1 and TRBJ2-3, with 10 bases identical to TRBD2. CDR1 and CDR2 (germline): SQVTM, ANQGSEA. The CDR3 contains 18 residues. The ends lost 1 base at V and 0 bases at J; junction bases unmatched: 10. CDR3 nucleotide sequence: TGCAGCGTTGAAGTGGCTAGCGGGGGACGATCTAGCACAGATACGCAGTATTTT. Amino acid sequence: CSVEVASGGRSSTDTQYF.

This clonotype is a singleton in its sample. The chain is built from TRBV3-1 and TRBJ2-5; a possible D gene is TRBD1 (7 bases). The germline gives CDR1 LGHDT, CDR2 YNNKEL (reference sequence). V was pared by 0 bases and J by 5 bases, with 16 bases between. The CDR3 sequence is 16 residues long. CDR3: CASSQDGGAGGETQYF. Here the CDR3 DNA reads TGTGCCAGCAGCCAAGATGGCGGTGCAGGGGGGGAGACCCAGTACTTC.

The sample holds a few counts of this clonotype. The rearrangement joins TRBV15 to TRBJ2-1, with a weak D call TRBD2 (5 bases). This CDR3 is 13 amino acids long. The V end was cut by 8 bases, the J end by 1 base, with 9 bases between. Germline V gene lookup returns CDR1 LNHNV and CDR2 YYDKDF (reference sequence). CDR3 amino acids: CATRRDSYNEQFF. In nucleotides, the CDR3 is TGTGCCACCCGCCGGGATTCCTACAATGAGCAGTTCTTC. Variable domain in full (rest from reference TRBV15 and TRBJ2-1): DAMVIQNPRYQVTQFGKPVTLSCSQTLNHNVMYWYQQKSSQAPKLLFHYYDKDFNNEADTPDNFQSRRPNTSFCFLDIRSPGLGDTAMYLCATRRDSYNEQFFGPGTRLTVL.

V gene TRBV20-1 combines with J gene TRBJ2-5; D is undetermined. V dropped 5 bases and J dropped 2 bases, with 9 bases sitting between them. Germline values: CDR1 DFQATT, CDR2 SNEGSKA (reference sequence). This CDR3 contains 12 residues. The CDR3 region is CSAEQQQETQYF. For the CDR3, the DNA is TGCAGTGCTGAACAACAGCAAGAGACCCAGTACTTC.

The rearrangement uses TRBV28 and TRBJ2-7; D unclear. The CDR3 consists of 15 residues. Trimming took 5 bases from V and 3 from J, leaving 17 bases between them. Germline loops: CDR1 MDHEN, CDR2 SYDVKM. The CDR3 DNA follows: TGTGCCAGCAGTCAGCCGCGGACGGTAGGCTACGAGCAGTACTTC. Protein: CASSQPRTVGYEQYF. Full variable domain (outside the CDR3, taken from reference TRBV28 and TRBJ2-7): DVKVTQSSRYLVKRTGEKVFLECVQDMDHENMFWYRQDPGLGLRLIYFSYDVKMKEKGDIPEGYSVSREKKERFSLILESASTNQTSMYLCASSQPRTVGYEQYFGPGTRLTVT.

The chain links TRBV30 to TRBJ1-5; D not certain. The CDR3 totals 14 residues. Trimming left V 4 bases short and J 3 bases short, with 13 bases between. CDR1 is GTSNPN and CDR2 is SVGIG in the germline V gene (reference sequence). The CDR3 nucleotides read TGTGCCTGGACCGCCGGAGGGCTCAATCAGCCCCAGCATTTT. Its translation is CAWTAGGLNQPQHF.

V usage is TRBV5-1 and J usage is TRBJ2-3; TRBD2 might be the D (6 bases). V was clipped by 5 bases and J by 3 bases, with 13 bases between them. The CDR3 has 14 amino acids. Germline loops: CDR1 SGHRS, CDR2 YFSETQ. The DNA of the CDR3 is TGCGCCAGCAGGCAGGGCCGGGGGACAGATACGCAGTATTTT. Translated, it gives CASRQGRGTDTQYF.

To note about this clonotype: Sequence at one end of the junction differs from germline and may be a read error. The rearrangement uses TRBV6-1 and TRBJ2-7; D unclear. The CDR3 covers 14 residues. Germline loops: CDR1 MNHNS, CDR2 SASEGT. The CDR3, as DNA: TGTACCAGCACATTCACAGCTTTAGGGAACGAGCAGTACTTC. Protein sequence: CTSTFTALGNEQYF.

V gene TRBV20-1 combines with J gene TRBJ1-5; 9 bases fit TRBD1. The CDR3 consists of 15 residues. The J segment lost 3 bases and the V segment lost 3 bases, leaving 6 bases of the junction unmatched. Germline V CDR1 and CDR2: DFQATT, SNEGSKA (reference sequence). The CDR3 nucleotides read TGCAGTGCTAGTCCCGGGACAGGGACCAATCAGCCCCAGCATTTT. Translated, it gives CSASPGTGTNQPQHF.

This sequence joins TRBV5-4 and TRBJ2-6, with D tentatively TRBD2 (6 bases). Germline-derived CDR1 and CDR2 are SGHNT and YYREEE (reference sequence). Trimming took off 2 bases at V and 13 bases at J, with 16 bases between the two ends. The CDR3 is made up of 14 amino acids. CDR3 loop: CASSFRDSNAVLTF. The CDR3 DNA sequence: TGTGCCAGCAGCTTCCGGGACTCAAATGCGGTCCTGACTTTC.

J is TRBJ2-2 and V is TRBV6-5; TRBD2 matches at 14 bases. CDR1 MNHEY and CDR2 SVGAGI come from the germline V gene. CDR3 length: 15 residues. J gave up 5 bases and V 5 bases, and 1 base lay outside the gene matches. The CDR3 sequence is CASSGTSGGTGELFF. CDR3 nucleotide sequence: TGTGCCAGCAGTGGGACTAGCGGGGGAACCGGGGAGCTGTTTTTT.

The chain combines TRBV12-3 or TRBV12-4 with TRBJ2-3; D is uncertain. V lost 7 bases to trimming and J lost 6 bases, with 11 bases between them. The CDR3 has 12 residues. The CDR3 is CASTLPPDTQYF. The CDR3 region has the DNA TGTGCCAGCACTCTGCCCCCGGATACGCAGTATTTT.

The V call is TRBV18, the J call TRBJ2-3; 10 bases fit TRBD2. The ends lost 1 base at V and 5 bases at J; junction bases unmatched: 6. CDR3 length: 16 amino acids. In germline, CDR1 is KGHSH, CDR2 LQKENI. CDR3 sequence: CASSPRSGRGGDTQYF. Written as DNA, the CDR3 is TGTGCCAGCTCACCACGAAGCGGGAGGGGTGGAGATACGCAGTATTTT.

In this sample, this clonotype turned up many times. V usage is TRBV29-1 and J usage is TRBJ2-6; D not certain. The germline V and J ends were trimmed by 0 bases and 0 bases, with 3 bases remaining between them. The CDR3 has 14 residues. CDR1 is SQVTM and CDR2 is ANQGSEA in the germline V gene. CDR3 protein: CSVEDSSGANVLTF. The DNA for the CDR3 is TGCAGCGTTGAAGACAGCTCTGGGGCCAACGTCCTGACTTTC.

A word on this clonotype: A read error may explain this, as a much larger clone is one base away. The chain employs TRBV7-2 and TRBJ2-5; 12 nucleotides agree with TRBD1. CDR1 and CDR2 from the germline V gene are SGHTA and FQGNSA. The CDR3 is made up of 15 amino acids. V shed 5 bases and J 11 bases; nucleotides not matched to a gene: 12. The CDR3 bases are TGTGCCAGCAGCGTGGGGACAGGGGGCGCGAAGGGGCAGTACTTC. This translates into CASSVGTGGAKGQYF.

The V and J genes are TRBV27 and TRBJ1-1; 7 nucleotides align to TRBD1. This CDR3 comprises 14 residues. V shed 7 bases, J shed 4 bases, and the junction held 9 bases outside the gene matches. Germline V gene sequence: CDR1 MNHEY, CDR2 SMNVEV (reference sequence). The CDR3: CASNSQGKITEAFF. As DNA, the CDR3 is TGTGCCAGCAATTCACAGGGGAAAATCACTGAAGCTTTCTTT.